This TCR beta chain was captured by sequencing in a study of blood T cell repertoires in COVID-19. Study in general: COVID-19 samples collected from the United States, Italy and Spain covered acute and convalescent phases. From T cells, B-cell-depleted T cells, or PBMCs came the material, which was cDNA or gDNA.

The method was immunoSEQ multiplex PCR; TCRdb's version includes in-frame clones alone and lacks a portion of them. The table lists about 140,000 clones, 80% to 85% of them singletons. Germline V gene lookup returns CDR1 ENHRY and CDR2 SYGVKD. The length of the CDR3 is 14 residues. After removal of 7 bases from V and 1 base from J, the junction contained 4 bases not matched to a gene. This clone is a singleton in its sample. The chain recombines TRBV10-3 with TRBJ1-1; TRBD1 matches at 9 bases. The clonotype originates from a human donor in a cohort sampled during active COVID-19. Source material: peripheral blood. CDR3 DNA sequence: TGTGCCATCACCGCGACAGGGGGGAACACTGAAGCTTTCTTT. Protein product: CAITATGGNTEAFF.